This TCR beta chain originates from a study of naive and memory T cell subsets. Notes on the study in general: Especially in CD8 cells, naive repertoires contained a few larger clonotypes, possibly CD45RA-re-expressing memory cells. Between naive and memory subsets, TCR abundance power law exponents differed. Gini index rose across naive, CM, EM and EMRA in CD4 and CD8.

About this clonotype: Antigen: not known.

The length of the CDR3 is 13 residues. The germline V gene has CDR1 PRHDT and CDR2 FYEKMQ (reference sequence). V lost 3 bases and J lost 8, with 10 bases in between. The beta constant-region primer was an equimolar mix of two oligonucleotides covering TRBC1 and TRBC2. Ligated cDNA was amplified by four rounds of PCR with nested alpha and beta constant-region primers and SP2. An oligonucleotide with the SP2 primer and a 12-nucleotide UMI was ligated to the cDNA 3' end. TCRdb reprocessed the UMI-ligation and nested PCR reads via MiXCR and lists one record per CDR3 protein. Among fewer than 150,000 distinct CDR3 sequences, about 20% were seen once, and the ten largest hold approximately 0.63%.

This clonotype was obtained from a human donor in good health. Sequences were obtained from naive CD8+ T cells from blood. This rearrangement joins TRBV13 to TRBJ1-4, with D perhaps TRBD1 (5 bases). CDR3 bases: TGTGCCAGCAGCTTCGGGGCGGAGGAAAAACTGTTTTTT. It is translated as CASSFGAEEKLFF.